A single sample is the source of the 28 T cell receptor beta chains below, sequenced in a study of blood T cell repertoires in COVID-19. TCRdb keeps only in-frame clones here, not all; method: immunoSEQ multiplex PCR. Here the sample spans about 270,000 clones, 80% to 90% being singletons. Specimen: peripheral blood. Receptor source: a woman between 70 and 85 years old with acute or convalescent COVID-19.

The chain is built from TRBV4-1 and TRBJ1-5, with D hard to call. V was pared by 0 bases and J by 9 bases, with 9 bases between. CDR3 size: 13 residues. The germline V gene encodes CDR1 MGHRA and CDR2 YSYEKL. CDR3 sequence (DNA): TGCGCCAGCAGCCAAGATTTGATTAGGCCCCAGCATTTT. Its translation: CASSQDLIRPQHF.

The chain uses TRBV7-9 and TRBJ2-2, with 7 positions matching TRBD1. J was trimmed by 1 base and V by 4 bases; bases with no gene match: 3. Per the germline V gene, CDR1 is SEHNR and CDR2 is FQNEAQ (reference sequence). The CDR3 totals 15 residues. The CDR3 nucleotides read TGTGCCAGCAGCTACGGGGACAGGAACACCGGGGAGCTGTTTTTT. This codes for CASSYGDRNTGELFF.

The rearrangement uses TRBV28 and TRBJ2-1, with 7 bases identical to TRBD2. V lost 8 bases and J lost 11; bases outside the gene matches: 12. CDR3 length: 13 amino acids. In germline, CDR1 is MDHEN, CDR2 SYDVKM. CDR3 loop: CASYLPPSGQQFF. As DNA, the CDR3 is TGTGCCAGCTACCTCCCCCCTAGCGGTCAGCAGTTCTTC.

The chain has TRBV4-1 and TRBJ2-7, with TRBD1 matching 8 bases. With 3 bases clipped from V and 3 bases from J, the junction kept 7 bases outside the gene matches. The CDR3 has 15 amino acids. Germline assignment: CDR1 MGHRA and CDR2 YSYEKL. CDR3 protein: CASSHRTGTSYEQYF. The CDR3 region has the DNA TGCGCCAGCAGCCATAGGACAGGGACGAGCTACGAGCAGTACTTC.

This clone was observed once. The genes are TRBV30 and TRBJ1-5, with unresolved D. V gave up 2 bases and J gave up 7 bases, with 9 bases separating them. CDR1 GTSNPN and CDR2 SVGIG come from the germline V gene (reference sequence). The CDR3 covers 12 residues. The CDR3 region is CAWSHPGQPQHF. DNA of the CDR3: TGTGCCTGGAGTCACCCCGGGCAGCCCCAGCATTTT. Full variable domain (missing parts from reference TRBV30 and TRBJ1-5): SQTIHQWPATLVQPVGSPLSLECTVEGTSNPNLYWYRQAAGRGLQLLFYSVGIGQISSEVPQNLSASRPQDRQFILSSKKLLLSDSGFYLCAWSHPGQPQHFGDGTRLSIL.

This chain connects TRBV27 to TRBJ1-1, with D unresolved. The CDR3 runs to 14 residues. Germline V lookup: CDR1 MNHEY, CDR2 SMNVEV (reference sequence). Trimming took off 2 bases at V and 4 bases at J, with 11 bases between the two ends. The CDR3 is CASSLGYSGTEAFF. CDR3 sequence (DNA): TGTGCCAGCAGTTTAGGGTATTCGGGCACTGAAGCTTTCTTT.

V gene TRBV3-1 (or the pseudogene TRBV3-2) combines with J gene TRBJ1-3; a weak D match, TRBD1 (6 bases). Germline CDR1 LGHDT, CDR2 YNNKEL (reference sequence). This CDR3 region has 23 residues. V shed 0 bases and J shed 1 base, with 31 bases lying between them. CDR3 region: CASSQDGEGGIGKSDPSGNTIYF. CDR3 bases: TGTGCCAGCAGCCAAGATGGGGAGGGGGGGATTGGAAAATCGGACCCTTCTGGAAACACCATATATTTT.

V gene TRBV29-1 combines with J gene TRBJ2-1, with 7 bases matching TRBD1. The CDR3 is 14 residues long. Germline V gene sequence: CDR1 SQVTM, CDR2 ANQGSEA. The junction had 11 bases not matched to a gene; V was cut back by 6 bases and J by 6 bases. The DNA for the CDR3 is TGCAGCGTCGCCTACAGGGGAATGGCCAATGAGCAGTTCTTC. Amino acid sequence: CSVAYRGMANEQFF.

The genes are TRBV19 and TRBJ2-3; D is ambiguous. The germline V gene encodes CDR1 LNHDA and CDR2 SQIVND (reference sequence). Between the trimmed V and J ends, which lost 4 bases and 2 bases, there was a span of 4 bases. The CDR3 loop spans 12 amino acids. In DNA, the CDR3 is TGTGCCAGTAGTACCTACACAGATACGCAGTATTTT. This encodes CASSTYTDTQYF.

The chain recombines TRBV4-1 with TRBJ1-3; possibly TRBD1 for D (5 bases). CDR3 length: 15 residues. Germline CDR1 MGHRA, CDR2 YSYEKL. Trimming stripped 4 bases from V and 0 bases from J, with 10 bases between. CDR3 in amino acids: CASSRRQSSGNTIYF. The CDR3, as DNA: TGCGCCAGCAGCCGACGACAGAGCTCTGGAAACACCATATATTTT.

This clone was counted between two and nine times. V gene TRBV30 combines with J gene TRBJ2-7; D remains unclear. V was trimmed by 2 bases and J by 2 bases, leaving 7 bases between them. CDR1 is GTSNPN and CDR2 is SVGIG in the germline V gene (reference sequence). The CDR3 is 12 residues long. The CDR3 spells CAWSRHPYEQYF. CDR3 sequence (DNA): TGTGCCTGGAGTAGACATCCCTACGAGCAGTACTTC.

V and J are TRBV5-4 and TRBJ2-5; no definite D call. The CDR3 is made up of 12 amino acids. Germline assignment: CDR1 SGHNT and CDR2 YYREEE (reference sequence). V shed 3 bases and J shed 7 bases, with 10 bases lying between them. CDR3: CASSSEAGTQYF. As DNA, the CDR3 is TGTGCCAGCAGCTCCGAAGCCGGGACCCAGTACTTC.

This chain joins TRBV15 and TRBJ2-3; D is possibly TRBD2 (7 bases). Trimming took 0 bases from V and 3 from J, leaving 10 bases between them. Germline V gene sequence: CDR1 LNHNV, CDR2 YYDKDF (reference sequence). This CDR3 has 15 residues. CDR3 residues: CATSRDGGATDTQYF. In DNA, the CDR3 is TGTGCCACCAGCAGAGATGGGGGGGCAACAGATACGCAGTATTTT.

The chain joins TRBV19 to TRBJ1-2; no reliable D call. Germline V gene sequence: CDR1 LNHDA, CDR2 SQIVND (reference sequence). V dropped 5 bases and J dropped 4 bases, with 8 bases sitting between them. The CDR3 length is 12 residues. The CDR3 here is CASSSYSYGYTF. CDR3 in DNA: TGTGCCAGTAGTTCGTATTCCTATGGCTACACCTTC.

The J gene is TRBJ1-4, the V gene TRBV20-1; D possibly corresponds to TRBD1 (5 bases). CDR1 and CDR2 (germline): DFQATT, SNEGSKA (reference sequence). There are 14 residues in the CDR3. Trimming left V 3 bases short and J 8 bases short, with 16 bases between. CDR3 sequence: CSASKTATQEKLFF. The CDR3 region has the DNA TGCAGTGCTAGTAAGACAGCTACTCAGGAAAAACTGTTTTTT.

The rearrangement joins TRBV7-2 to TRBJ1-2; 8 bases fit TRBD1. The CDR3 loop spans 15 amino acids. The V segment lost 3 bases and the J segment 4 bases; nucleotides outside the gene matches: 7. Per germline, CDR1 SGHTA and CDR2 FQGNSA. DNA for the CDR3: TGTGCCAGCAGCTTCGACAGGGGTCGGGGCTATGGCTACACCTTC. Amino acids: CASSFDRGRGYGYTF.

The chain couples TRBV6-5 to TRBJ1-1; D is perhaps TRBD1 (5 bases). Trimming removed 6 bases at V and 8 bases at J, with 22 bases between. Germline V gene data show CDR1 as MNHEY and CDR2 as SVGAGI. This CDR3 has 15 amino acids. The CDR3 DNA follows: TGTGCCAGCAGGGAGGGGCGGGACGGCAATTTGGAAGCTTTCTTT. It yields the protein CASREGRDGNLEAFF.

Here the CDR3 DNA reads TGTGCCAGCAGCCCCACGGGACAGGGGTTGGGCTATGGCTACACCTTC. It encodes CASSPTGQGLGYGYTF. The chain employs TRBV7-9 and TRBJ1-2, with 10 bases lining up with TRBD1. After removal of 5 bases from V and 4 bases from J, the junction contained 10 bases not matched to a gene. Germline assignment: CDR1 SEHNR and CDR2 FQNEAQ (reference sequence). The CDR3 length is 16 residues.

This clone was seen more than once but under ten times. The rearrangement uses TRBV6-2 or TRBV6-3 and TRBJ2-2, with 7 bases matching TRBD1. Losses at the gene ends were 5 bases for V and 3 bases for J; bases not matched to a gene: 3. Looked up from germline, CDR1 is MNHEY and CDR2 is SVGEGT. The CDR3 spans 14 residues. The CDR3 DNA is TGTGCCAGCAGTGTCGGGACAGACACCGGGGAGCTGTTTTTT. Protein: CASSVGTDTGELFF.

The genes are TRBV7-9 and TRBJ2-2; a possible D gene is TRBD2 (5 bases). This CDR3 has 14 amino acids. V dropped 7 bases and J dropped 1 base, with 10 bases sitting between them. Germline V CDR1 and CDR2: SEHNR, FQNEAQ (reference sequence). CDR3 residues: CASTTRGNTGELFF. The CDR3, as DNA: TGTGCCAGCACCACCCGGGGGAACACCGGGGAGCTGTTTTTT.

The chain joins TRBV5-5 to TRBJ2-3; 10 bases are shared with TRBD2. Germline V gene sequence: CDR1 SGHKS, CDR2 YYEKEE (reference sequence). There are 18 residues in the CDR3. The trim removed 0 bases at V and 2 bases at J, leaving 9 bases unmatched. The CDR3 reads CASSLETLAGAFTDTQYF. The DNA of the CDR3 is TGTGCCAGCAGCTTGGAAACTCTAGCGGGGGCTTTCACAGATACGCAGTATTTT.

The chain couples TRBV6-5 to TRBJ2-1, with D perhaps TRBD2 (5 bases). Trimming removed 8 bases at V and 0 bases at J, with 8 bases between. The CDR3 is made up of 13 amino acids. Per germline, CDR1 MNHEY and CDR2 SVGAGI. The CDR3 DNA reads as TGTGCCAGCGGCGGGTACTCCTACAATGAGCAGTTCTTC. Amino acid sequence: CASGGYSYNEQFF.

This chain joins TRBV14 and TRBJ2-7; a weak D match, TRBD2 (5 bases). The CDR3 is 13 amino acids. The germline gives CDR1 SGHDN, CDR2 FVKESK. Trimming took off 1 base at V and 6 bases at J, with 10 bases between the two ends. CDR3 amino acids: CASSQVSGSEQYF. Here the CDR3 DNA reads TGTGCCAGCAGCCAAGTTTCGGGAAGCGAGCAGTACTTC.

V usage is TRBV18 and J usage is TRBJ1-4; 9 bases are a match to TRBD1. CDR1 KGHSH and CDR2 LQKENI come from the germline V gene. The junction had 3 bases not matched to a gene; V was cut back by 4 bases and J by 3 bases. The length of the CDR3 is 15 residues. This CDR3 reads CASSQQGAPNEKLFF. CDR3 nucleotide sequence: TGTGCCAGCTCACAACAGGGGGCACCTAATGAAAAACTGTTTTTT.

The chain links TRBV11-2 to TRBJ2-7; 9 bases are shared with TRBD2. In germline, CDR1 is SGHAT, CDR2 FQNNGV. The CDR3 spans 17 residues. J was trimmed by 5 bases and V by 5 bases; bases with no gene match: 16. As DNA, the CDR3 is TGTGCCAGCAGCCTTAGCGGTATTCGGCGGGGGGGAAACGAGCAGTACTTC. It encodes CASSLSGIRRGGNEQYF.

The chain employs TRBV5-1 and TRBJ2-1, with 11 bases fitting TRBD1. Germline V gene sequence: CDR1 SGHRS, CDR2 YFSETQ. J gave up 15 bases and V 3 bases, and 8 bases lay outside the gene matches. The CDR3 sequence is 13 residues long. The CDR3 region has the DNA TGCGCCAGCAGCTGGACAGGGGGCGGCGCGGCGTTCTTC. Protein sequence: CASSWTGGGAAFF.

In regard to this clone: This sample also contains other DNA sequences that code for the same CDR3. The rearrangement uses TRBV24-1 and TRBJ2-3; D is unclear. Trimming stripped 3 bases from V and 5 bases from J, with 5 bases between. This CDR3 spans 12 amino acids. Germline-derived CDR1 and CDR2 are KGHDR and SFDVKD. The CDR3 nucleotides are TGTGCCACCAGTGATCCGGGAGATACGCAGTATTTT. Amino acid sequence: CATSDPGDTQYF.

The chain employs TRBV4-1 and TRBJ2-6; D gene unclear. Looked up from germline, CDR1 is MGHRA and CDR2 is YSYEKL. The CDR3 spans 16 residues. V shed 4 bases and J shed 4 bases, with 14 bases lying between them. CDR3 amino acids: CASSPLPGAGANVLTF. The CDR3 DNA follows: TGCGCCAGCAGCCCCCTCCCAGGCGCCGGGGCCAACGTCCTGACTTTC.